The 28 T cell receptor beta chains reported below all come from one sample, sequenced in a study of shared clonotypes between healthy human individuals. As defined, naive CD8 cells were CD45RO-negative and positively selected for CCR7, with terminally differentiated effector memory CD45RA+ cells excluded. The repertoire was sequenced with immunoSEQ multiplex PCR; TCRdb's copy has only in-frame clones and lacks some. Here the sample spans about 2 million clones, over 85% being singletons. What was sequenced was naive CD8+ T cells sorted from blood. These receptor sequences come from a man between 18 and 35 years old in good health.

The chain joins TRBV9 to TRBJ2-2; the D gene is possibly TRBD1 (6 bases). The CDR3 has 13 amino acids. Germline V CDR1 and CDR2: SGDLS, YYNGEE. Trimming cost V 5 bases and J 5 bases, with 10 bases left between them. CDR3 amino acids: CASRDRGTGELFF. The CDR3 region has the DNA TGTGCCAGCAGGGACAGAGGAACCGGGGAGCTGTTTTTT. The full variable domain, rest sourced from reference TRBV9 and TRBJ2-2, is DSGVTQTPKHLITATGQRVTLRCSPRSGDLSVYWYQQSLDQGLQFLIQYYNGEERAKGNILERFSAQQFPDLHSELNLSSLELGDSALYFCASRDRGTGELFFGEGSRLTVL.

The chain recombines TRBV7-8 with TRBJ2-7; tentative D call: TRBD1 (6 bases). CDR3 length equals 16 residues. CDR1 SGHVS and CDR2 FQNEAQ come from the germline V gene. V shed 1 base and J shed 0 bases, with 13 bases lying between them. In DNA form, the CDR3 reads TGTGCCAGCAGCTTAGAGGCACAGGGCGTCTCCTACGAGCAGTACTTC. It translates to CASSLEAQGVSYEQYF.

About this clone itself: This sample includes further DNA sequences coding for the same CDR3. The chain joins TRBV28 to TRBJ1-5; D is undetermined. The CDR3 has 14 residues. Trimming removed 2 bases from V and 0 bases from J, with 5 bases in between. Germline V gives CDR1 MDHEN, CDR2 SYDVKM. The CDR3 loop is CASSLTLSNQPQHF. CDR3 bases: TGTGCCAGCAGTTTAACGCTTAGCAATCAGCCCCAGCATTTT.

V and J are TRBV13 and TRBJ2-7; 9 bases are shared with TRBD1. This CDR3 is built from 14 residues. CDR1 and CDR2 (germline): PRHDT, FYEKMQ (reference sequence). V lost 4 bases to trimming and J lost 4 bases; unmatched junction nucleotides: 5. DNA for the CDR3: TGTGCCAGCAGCTCCTCAGACAGGGGGTACGAGCAGTACTTC. The encoded protein is CASSSSDRGYEQYF.

V usage is TRBV9 and J usage is TRBJ2-1, with unresolved D. From germline, CDR1 is SGDLS and CDR2 YYNGEE. The CDR3 consists of 17 residues. Between the trimmed V and J ends, which lost 4 bases and 0 bases, there was a span of 17 bases. The CDR3 coding sequence is TGTGCCAGCAGCCCGGGCGGTTCCGTATACTCCTACAATGAGCAGTTCTTC. It yields the protein CASSPGGSVYSYNEQFF. The full variable domain, in which reference TRBV9 and TRBJ2-1 provide the parts outside the CDR3, is DSGVTQTPKHLITATGQRVTLRCSPRSGDLSVYWYQQSLDQGLQFLIQYYNGEERAKGNILERFSAQQFPDLHSELNLSSLELGDSALYFCASSPGGSVYSYNEQFFGPGTRLTVL.

The chain employs TRBV6-6 and TRBJ2-2, with D perhaps matching TRBD2 (6 bases). The CDR3 runs 16 residues. Trimming shortened V by 4 bases and J by 3 bases, and 15 bases separated the two germline ends. Germline lookup yields CDR1 MNHNY and CDR2 SVGAGI (reference sequence). The CDR3 DNA follows: TGTGCCAGCAGTTTCAAGGGACTTGCTTACACCGGGGAGCTGTTTTTT. Translated, it gives CASSFKGLAYTGELFF.

This chain uses TRBV4-2 with TRBJ2-7; D is possibly TRBD1 (5 bases). Trimming removed 1 base at V and 3 bases at J, with 10 bases between. The germline gives CDR1 LGHNA, CDR2 YNFKEQ. The CDR3 contains 14 residues. CDR3 in amino acids: CASSQGGSVYEQYF. Here the CDR3 DNA reads TGTGCCAGCAGCCAAGGGGGCAGTGTCTACGAGCAGTACTTC.

The V and J genes are TRBV5-1 and TRBJ2-7; possibly TRBD1 for D (6 bases). The CDR3 spans 15 residues. Germline V gene lookup returns CDR1 SGHRS and CDR2 YFSETQ. V lost 0 bases and J 4 bases, leaving 14 bases between the germline ends. CDR3: CASSLVPGDLYEQYF. The CDR3 nucleotides are TGCGCCAGCAGCTTGGTGCCAGGGGATCTATACGAGCAGTACTTC.

The rearrangement joins TRBV7-3 to TRBJ1-1; D is unclear. CDR1 and CDR2 from the germline V gene are SGHTA and FQGTGA. Trimming shortened V by 1 base and J by 4 bases, and 10 bases separated the two germline ends. The CDR3 contains 14 residues. The CDR3 reads CASSLNGGSTEAFF. DNA for the CDR3: TGTGCCAGCAGCTTAAATGGAGGGTCCACTGAAGCTTTCTTT.

The chain links TRBV5-4 to TRBJ1-2; weak D call: TRBD1 (5 bases). Trimming removed 0 bases at V and 1 base at J, with 10 bases between. This CDR3 region has 15 residues. Looked up from germline, CDR1 is SGHNT and CDR2 is YYREEE (reference sequence). The CDR3 protein is CASSLVEGNNYGYTF. For the CDR3, the DNA is TGTGCCAGCAGCTTGGTCGAGGGGAATAACTATGGCTACACCTTC. The variable domain in full, completed from reference TRBV5-4 and TRBJ1-2, reads ETGVTQSPTHLIKTRGQQVTLRCSSQSGHNTVSWYQQALGQGPQFIFQYYREEENGRGNFPPRFSGLQFPNYSSELNVNALELDDSALYLCASSLVEGNNYGYTFGSGTRLTVV.

This chain uses TRBV10-2 with TRBJ2-7; D is unclear. Germline CDR1 reads WSHSY; CDR2 reads SAAADI. Trimming pared 3 bases from V and 4 bases from J, leaving 7 bases between. The CDR3 runs 12 residues. The CDR3: CASSDYPYEQYF. The DNA for the CDR3 is TGCGCCAGCAGTGACTACCCATACGAGCAGTACTTC.

The chain has TRBV15 and TRBJ2-7; D gene uncertain. This CDR3 is 15 amino acids long. The V end lost 0 bases, the J end lost 0 bases, and 9 bases lay between the germline ends. Looked up from germline, CDR1 is LNHNV and CDR2 is YYDKDF (reference sequence). CDR3: CATSRDHTFSYEQYF. For the CDR3, the DNA is TGTGCCACCAGCAGAGACCACACTTTCTCCTACGAGCAGTACTTC.

The rearrangement uses TRBV2 and TRBJ2-7; D call uncertain. This CDR3 contains 16 residues. Trimming took off 0 bases at V and 3 bases at J, with 15 bases between the two ends. The germline gives CDR1 SNHLY, CDR2 FYNNEI. The CDR3 protein is CASSEAPGTLSYEQYF. DNA of the CDR3: TGTGCCAGCAGTGAAGCGCCCGGCACACTAAGCTACGAGCAGTACTTC.

The chain has TRBV6-5 and TRBJ2-2; 10 bases agree with TRBD2. The CDR3 is made up of 16 amino acids. Germline values: CDR1 MNHEY, CDR2 SVGAGI. J lost 6 bases, V lost 0 bases, and 4 bases had no gene match. CDR3 in amino acids: CASSYSASGGPGELFF. CDR3 DNA: TGTGCCAGCAGTTACTCGGCTAGCGGGGGCCCCGGGGAGCTGTTTTTT.

The rearrangement uses TRBV7-9 and TRBJ2-1; D might be TRBD1 (6 bases). Germline CDR1 reads SEHNR; CDR2 reads FQNEAQ (reference sequence). V was pared by 6 bases and J by 4 bases, with 10 bases between. This CDR3 has 13 residues. In DNA, the CDR3 is TGTGCCAGCAGTGTGAGGGGGTACAATGAGCAGTTCTTC. As protein: CASSVRGYNEQFF. The variable domain in full, completed from reference TRBV7-9 and TRBJ2-1, reads DTGVSQNPRHKITKRGQNVTFRCDPISEHNRLYWYRQTLGQGPEFLTYFQNEAQLEKSRLLSDRFSAERPKGSFSTLEIQRTEQGDSAMYLCASSVRGYNEQFFGPGTRLTVL.

This chain uses TRBV25-1 with TRBJ2-3, with D hard to call. Trimming took off 0 bases at V and 2 bases at J, with 6 bases between the two ends. The germline gives CDR1 MGHDK, CDR2 SYGVNS. The CDR3 loop spans 14 amino acids. The CDR3, as DNA: TGTGCCAGCAGTGAATATTCCCTCACAGATACGCAGTATTTT. This codes for CASSEYSLTDTQYF.

This clone was detected once. The J gene is TRBJ2-1, the V gene TRBV2; perhaps TRBD2 as D (5 bases). The CDR3 runs 13 residues. The V and J ends lost 10 bases and 8 bases respectively, with 18 bases between them. Per the germline V gene, CDR1 is SNHLY and CDR2 is FYNNEI. This CDR3 is CATVGLYLDEQFF. The CDR3 nucleotides are TGTGCCACCGTCGGACTGTACTTAGATGAGCAGTTCTTC.

The gene calls are TRBV9 and TRBJ2-7, with D unresolved. This CDR3 is 14 amino acids long. Germline CDR1 and CDR2: SGDLS and YYNGEE. V lost 0 bases and J lost 6, with 13 bases in between. The CDR3 coding sequence is TGTGCCAGCAGCGTAGATCACTCTGGGTCCGAGCAGTACTTC. Translating it yields CASSVDHSGSEQYF. Looking up the rest from reference TRBV9 and TRBJ2-7 gives the full variable domain: DSGVTQTPKHLITATGQRVTLRCSPRSGDLSVYWYQQSLDQGLQFLIQYYNGEERAKGNILERFSAQQFPDLHSELNLSSLELGDSALYFCASSVDHSGSEQYFGPGTRLTVT.

The chain is built from TRBV5-8 and TRBJ2-3; D might be TRBD1 (5 bases). Per germline, CDR1 SGHTS and CDR2 YDEGEE. This CDR3 region has 15 residues. V gave up 4 bases and J gave up 5 bases, with 17 bases separating them. CDR3: CASSTLWGEVDTQYF. The CDR3, as DNA: TGTGCCAGCAGCACCCTTTGGGGCGAGGTAGATACGCAGTATTTT.

Points on this clone: Other DNA sequences in the sample encode the same CDR3. The chain couples TRBV6-6 to TRBJ2-7; the D is unclear. The CDR3 runs 11 residues. V lost 9 bases and J lost 0, with 6 bases in between. Germline loops: CDR1 MNHNY, CDR2 SVGAGI (reference sequence). The CDR3 sequence is CASGSSYEQYF. The CDR3 DNA reads as TGTGCCAGTGGTTCCTCCTACGAGCAGTACTTC.

The V and J genes are TRBV19 and TRBJ2-1; 12 nucleotides align to TRBD1. Germline CDR1 is LNHDA and CDR2 is SQIVND (reference sequence). This CDR3 contains 15 residues. Trimming at V came to 5 bases and at J to 6 bases, leaving 5 bases not matched to a gene. The CDR3 protein is CASSDWGQGANEQFF. In nucleotides, the CDR3 is TGTGCCAGTAGTGACTGGGGACAGGGGGCCAATGAGCAGTTCTTC.

CDR3 region: CASSENLGQNTDTQYF. CDR3 nucleotide sequence: TGTGCCAGCAGCGAGAATCTGGGGCAAAACACAGATACGCAGTATTTT. The chain is built from TRBV9 and TRBJ2-3, with D possibly matching TRBD1 (5 bases). This CDR3 has 16 amino acids. V lost 3 bases and J lost 2, with 16 bases in between. Germline V gene sequence: CDR1 SGDLS, CDR2 YYNGEE.

The V and J genes are TRBV18 and TRBJ2-1; the D gene is possibly TRBD2 (5 bases). V lost 0 bases and J 5 bases, leaving 11 bases between the germline ends. Looked up from germline, CDR1 is KGHSH and CDR2 is LQKENI. This CDR3 has 15 residues. The CDR3 spells CASSPPLAPHNEQFF. As DNA, the CDR3 is TGTGCCAGCTCACCACCGCTAGCCCCCCACAATGAGCAGTTCTTC.

The chain couples TRBV6-5 to TRBJ2-5; D remains unclear. Gene TRBJ2-7 matches the end of the DNA better, so the J call may be wrong. The CDR3 runs 13 residues. The germline V gene encodes CDR1 MNHEY and CDR2 SVGAGI. The CDR3 sequence is CASSEGGSYEQYF. The CDR3 DNA is TGTGCCAGCAGTGAAGGCGGATCCTACGAGCAGTACTTC.

The J gene is TRBJ2-1, the V gene TRBV30; D perhaps matches TRBD1 (5 bases). This CDR3 comprises 14 residues. Germline CDR1 reads GTSNPN; CDR2 reads SVGIG (reference sequence). Trimming cost V 0 bases and J 6 bases, with 12 bases left between them. CDR3 sequence (DNA): TGTGCCTGGAGTGTAGGGGCAGGGATCAATGAGCAGTTCTTC. This encodes CAWSVGAGINEQFF. Full variable domain (outside the CDR3, taken from reference TRBV30 and TRBJ2-1): SQTIHQWPATLVQPVGSPLSLECTVEGTSNPNLYWYRQAAGRGLQLLFYSVGIGQISSEVPQNLSASRPQDRQFILSSKKLLLSDSGFYLCAWSVGAGINEQFFGPGTRLTVL.

This chain uses TRBV9 with TRBJ1-6, with TRBD1 as a possible D gene (5 bases). V was trimmed by 3 bases and J by 9 bases, leaving 16 bases between them. The CDR3 runs 15 residues. Germline CDR1 SGDLS, CDR2 YYNGEE. The CDR3 reads CASSGPGAGPSPLHF. CDR3 DNA: TGTGCCAGCAGCGGCCCCGGGGCAGGGCCTTCACCCCTCCACTTT.

The V and J genes are TRBV7-9 and TRBJ2-2, with unresolved D. The germline V gene encodes CDR1 SEHNR and CDR2 FQNEAQ (reference sequence). The ends were cut back, 7 bases at V and 2 bases at J, with 11 bases in the middle. The CDR3 has 14 residues. The CDR3 loop reads CASIGQTNTGELFF. CDR3 nucleotides: TGTGCCAGCATCGGGCAGACCAACACCGGGGAGCTGTTTTTT.

The V gene is TRBV7-9, the J gene TRBJ1-1; a weak D match, TRBD1 (5 bases). Looked up from germline, CDR1 is SEHNR and CDR2 is FQNEAQ (reference sequence). This CDR3 comprises 14 residues. V was shortened by 1 base and J by 4 bases, with 10 bases between the two germline ends. This CDR3 is CASSLGGDGTEAFF. The CDR3, as DNA: TGTGCCAGCAGCTTAGGAGGGGACGGCACTGAAGCTTTCTTT.